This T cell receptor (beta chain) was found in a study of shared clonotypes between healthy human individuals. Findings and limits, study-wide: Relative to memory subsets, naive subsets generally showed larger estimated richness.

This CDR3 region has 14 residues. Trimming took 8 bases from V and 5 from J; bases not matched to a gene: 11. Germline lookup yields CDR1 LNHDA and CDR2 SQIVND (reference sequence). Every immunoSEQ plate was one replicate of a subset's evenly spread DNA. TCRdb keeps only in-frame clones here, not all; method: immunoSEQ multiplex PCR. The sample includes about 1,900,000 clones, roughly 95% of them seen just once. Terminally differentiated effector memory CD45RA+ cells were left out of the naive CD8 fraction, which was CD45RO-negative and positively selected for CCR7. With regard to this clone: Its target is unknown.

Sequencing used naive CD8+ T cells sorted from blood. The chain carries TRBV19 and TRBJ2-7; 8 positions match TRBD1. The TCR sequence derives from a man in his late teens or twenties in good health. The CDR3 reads CASATFQGADEQYF. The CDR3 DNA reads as TGTGCCAGTGCGACGTTTCAGGGGGCGGACGAGCAGTACTTC.